The 25 T cell receptor beta chains below come from one sample, sequenced in a study of naive and memory T cell subsets. Two oligonucleotides, mixed equimolar, formed the beta constant-region primer covering TRBC1 and TRBC2. TCRdb ran MiXCR on the UMI-ligation and nested PCR reads and lists one entry per CDR3 protein. The data show 81,000 or so distinct CDR3 sequences, 7% to 8% seen once. The sequencing sample was made of central memory CD4+ T cells from blood. These TCRs come from a human donor in good health.

The chain couples TRBV3-1 to TRBJ2-1, with D possibly matching TRBD1 (6 bases). CDR1 is LGHDT and CDR2 is YNNKEL in the germline V gene (reference sequence). The germline V and J ends were trimmed by 3 bases and 9 bases, with 15 bases remaining between them. CDR3 size: 14 residues. Written as DNA, the CDR3 is TGTGCCAGCAGCCACACAGGGTCGCTCCGTGAGCAGTTCTTC. Residues: CASSHTGSLREQFF.

This clonotype has ten or more counts. This chain uses TRBV5-8 with TRBJ1-4, with D unresolved. CDR1 and CDR2 from the germline V gene are SGHTS and YDEGEE. The V end lost 5 bases, the J end lost 0 bases, and 11 bases lay between the germline ends. This CDR3 has 15 residues. DNA for the CDR3: TGTGCCAGCAGGTATCAGACCGCAACTAATGAAAAACTGTTTTTT. It translates to CASRYQTATNEKLFF.

The rearrangement links TRBV18 to TRBJ2-7; no clear D gene. In germline, CDR1 is KGHSH, CDR2 LQKENI. Trimming took 5 bases from V and 2 from J, leaving 13 bases between them. The CDR3 covers 14 residues. The CDR3 sequence is CASSMDHSAYEQYF. DNA of the CDR3: TGTGCCAGCTCAATGGACCATAGTGCCTACGAGCAGTACTTC.

In its sample, this clonotype was seen many times. The genes are TRBV6-2 or TRBV6-3 and TRBJ1-5; TRBD1 might be the D (6 bases). This CDR3 is built from 16 residues. V lost 6 bases to trimming and J lost 0 bases, with 15 bases between them. Germline V gives CDR1 MNHEY, CDR2 SVGEGT. This CDR3 is CASSPGGGFSNQPQHF. CDR3 DNA sequence: TGTGCCAGCAGCCCCGGGGGCGGCTTTAGCAATCAGCCCCAGCATTTT.

This clonotype was seen a handful of times. The chain's CDR3 is CASSSETGKNIQYF. The CDR3 nucleotides read TGTGCCAGCAGCTCTGAGACAGGGAAAAACATTCAGTACTTC. The V gene is TRBV9, the J gene TRBJ2-4, with TRBD1 identical over 7 bases. This CDR3 is built from 14 residues. V gave up 4 bases and J gave up 4 bases; unmatched junction bases: 5. From germline, CDR1 is SGDLS and CDR2 YYNGEE.

This clonotype appeared many times. V gene TRBV20-1 combines with J gene TRBJ1-5; unclear D gene. Germline V gene sequence: CDR1 DFQATT, CDR2 SNEGSKA (reference sequence). V gave up 2 bases and J gave up 2 bases, with 10 bases separating them. The CDR3 length is 14 residues. The CDR3 protein is CSARSAHGNQPQHF. CDR3 DNA sequence: TGCAGTGCTAGATCGGCCCATGGCAATCAGCCCCAGCATTTT.

This clonotype occurred a few times. The J gene is TRBJ2-3, the V gene TRBV9; no firm D call. The V gene lost 0 bases and the J gene lost 4 bases, with 9 bases spanning the gap. Germline V CDR1 and CDR2: SGDLS, YYNGEE. The CDR3 is 14 amino acids. The CDR3: CASSVGTRSDTQYF. CDR3 DNA: TGTGCCAGCAGCGTAGGTACCAGGTCAGATACGCAGTATTTT.

This clonotype turned up a few times. The chain couples TRBV5-4 to TRBJ2-7; maybe TRBD2 (6 bases). Germline assignment: CDR1 SGHNT and CDR2 YYREEE (reference sequence). This CDR3 comprises 16 residues. V lost 0 bases to trimming and J lost 3 bases, with 16 bases between them. For the CDR3, the DNA is TGTGCCAGCAGCTTGGGCGGGACTCAGAAAAACTACGAGCAGTACTTC. It codes for CASSLGGTQKNYEQYF.

This clonotype was recorded at least ten times. Relative to the germline gene, one junction end is altered; a read error may explain this. The V gene is TRBV20-1, the J gene TRBJ1-3; 7 bases agree with TRBD1. The CDR3 loop spans 14 amino acids. Germline CDR1 is DFQATT and CDR2 is SNEGSKA (reference sequence). This CDR3 reads CSAPHTGAGDTIYF. Written as DNA, the CDR3 is TGCAGTGCTCCACATACAGGGGCTGGAGACACCATATATTTT.

Regarding this clonotype: Being one base from a much bigger clone, this may be a read error. V is TRBV20-1 and J is TRBJ1-3, with D possibly TRBD1 on 5 matching bases. Germline lookup yields CDR1 DFQATT and CDR2 SNEGSKA (reference sequence). CDR3 length equals 15 residues. With 0 bases removed from V and 4 bases from J, the gap between germline ends came to 13 bases. CDR3 nucleotides: TGCAGTGCTAGAGATCCGGGACTACGGGGAAACACCATATATTTT. It is translated as CSARDPGLRGNTIYF.

This clonotype occurred a few times. The chain carries TRBV11-2 and TRBJ1-2, with D maybe TRBD1 (5 bases). Trimming took off 1 base at V and 5 bases at J, with 14 bases between the two ends. The CDR3 extends over 15 amino acids. Germline CDR1 reads SGHAT; CDR2 reads FQNNGV. The CDR3 region has the DNA TGTGCCAGCAGCTTAGCGGCCGGGGCCTTTTATGGCTACACCTTC. It specifies CASSLAAGAFYGYTF.

This clonotype has ten or more counts. The chain employs TRBV6-2 or TRBV6-3 and TRBJ2-4; 12 bases line up with TRBD2. J gave up 7 bases and V 5 bases, and 9 bases lay outside the gene matches. CDR1 is MNHEY and CDR2 is SVGEGT in the germline V gene. This CDR3 contains 16 residues. CDR3 DNA sequence: TGTGCCAGCAGTAGGACTAGCGGGGTCCTCCCGAACATTCAGTACTTC. It translates to CASSRTSGVLPNIQYF.

This clonotype showed up many times. The chain uses TRBV20-1 and TRBJ2-5; TRBD1 matches 8 bases. From germline, CDR1 is DFQATT and CDR2 SNEGSKA (reference sequence). The V gene end was trimmed by 0 bases and the J gene end by 2 bases; junction bases not matched to a gene: 5. CDR3 size: 15 residues. The DNA of the CDR3 is TGCAGTGCTAGAGATCCGGGGACAGGACAAGAGACCCAGTACTTC. Its protein is CSARDPGTGQETQYF.

This clonotype came up a few times. This chain uses TRBV12-3 or TRBV12-4 with TRBJ2-1; 11 bases are a match to TRBD2. V dropped 10 bases and J dropped 8; count of bases not matched to a gene: 7. The CDR3 has 13 amino acids. The CDR3 DNA reads TGTGCCACCACGAGGACTAGCGGGTATGAGCAGTTCTTC. Translating gives CATTRTSGYEQFF.

The chain links TRBV14 to TRBJ1-2, with TRBD1 as a possible D gene (5 bases). This CDR3 contains 15 residues. Germline assignment: CDR1 SGHDN and CDR2 FVKESK. Trimming shortened V by 1 base and J by 7 bases, and 16 bases separated the two germline ends. In nucleotides, the CDR3 is TGTGCCAGCAGCCAAGTCTTGGGACCCAAGTCTGGCTACACCTTC. Protein product: CASSQVLGPKSGYTF.

This clonotype has a count of ten or more. The CDR3 nucleotides are TGTGCCAGCAGCCAATCACAGGGGGGAAATTCACCCCTCCACTTT. Encoded protein: CASSQSQGGNSPLHF. This chain joins TRBV16 and TRBJ1-6; 8 bases align to TRBD1. Trimming at V came to 0 bases and at J to 7 bases, leaving 2 bases not matched to a gene. CDR1 and CDR2 from the germline V gene are KGHSY and FQNENV. CDR3 length: 15 amino acids.

This clonotype was seen at least ten times. The CDR3 sequence is CASSIASGFLNEQFF. CDR3 coding DNA: TGTGCCAGCAGCATCGCTAGCGGGTTCCTCAATGAGCAGTTCTTC. The chain employs TRBV7-2 and TRBJ2-1; 8 bases are shared with TRBD2. J lost 6 bases, V lost 5 bases, and 9 bases had no gene match. CDR1 and CDR2 (germline): SGHTA, FQGNSA. There are 15 residues in the CDR3.

This clonotype was observed many times. This chain links TRBV28 with TRBJ2-1; no firm D call. Germline CDR1 is MDHEN and CDR2 is SYDVKM. V lost 3 bases and J lost 6, with 6 bases in between. The CDR3 has 12 amino acids. The CDR3 protein is CASSLAPNEQFF. CDR3 sequence (DNA): TGTGCCAGCAGTTTGGCCCCCAATGAGCAGTTCTTC.

This clonotype was seen at least ten times. The chain employs TRBV20-1 and TRBJ1-5; TRBD1 might be the D (5 bases). CDR3 size: 15 residues. Germline V lookup: CDR1 DFQATT, CDR2 SNEGSKA (reference sequence). The V and J ends lost 3 bases and 3 bases respectively, with 15 bases between them. This chain's CDR3 is CSARANTGANQPQHF. The CDR3 DNA sequence: TGCAGTGCTAGGGCTAATACCGGGGCCAATCAGCCCCAGCATTTT.

This clonotype was picked up many times. J is TRBJ2-7 and V is TRBV28, with D unclear. Trimming took off 7 bases at V and 4 bases at J, with 20 bases between the two ends. The germline gives CDR1 MDHEN, CDR2 SYDVKM. The CDR3 runs to 15 residues. CDR3 loop: CASTLRSPTVYEQYF. The CDR3 DNA reads TGTGCCAGCACTTTGCGATCCCCGACTGTATACGAGCAGTACTTC.

There are many counts of this clonotype. CDR3 DNA: TGCGCCAGCAGCTTGACGGGAAGCTCCTACGAGCAGTACTTC. Translating gives CASSLTGSSYEQYF. V gene TRBV5-1 combines with J gene TRBJ2-7, with D possibly being TRBD2 (5 bases). The CDR3 contains 14 residues. The V and J ends lost 1 base and 0 bases respectively, with 8 bases between them. CDR1 is SGHRS, CDR2 YFSETQ, per germline.

This clonotype has a handful of counts. The V call is TRBV11-2, the J call TRBJ2-1, with 7 bases aligning to TRBD2. The ends lost 5 bases at V and 6 bases at J; junction bases unmatched: 7. The CDR3 length is 14 residues. CDR1 and CDR2 from the germline V gene are SGHAT and FQNNGV. The CDR3 region has the DNA TGTGCCAGCAGCCCCGAGCGGGGTCTCAATGAGCAGTTCTTC. Its translation: CASSPERGLNEQFF. The full variable domain, rest sourced from reference TRBV11-2 and TRBJ2-1, is EAGVAQSPRYKIIEKRQSVAFWCNPISGHATLYWYQQILGQGPKLLIQFQNNGVVDDSQLPKDRFSAERLKGVDSTLKIQPAKLEDSAVYLCASSPERGLNEQFFGPGTRLTVL.

The gene calls are TRBV14 and TRBJ1-2; 7 bases match TRBD1. The germline V gene encodes CDR1 SGHDN and CDR2 FVKESK. The CDR3 is 13 amino acids. Trimming at V came to 4 bases and at J to 5 bases, leaving 4 bases not matched to a gene. CDR3 bases: TGTGCCAGCAGCCGTGGACAGGTTTATGGCTACACCTTC. This sequence encodes CASSRGQVYGYTF.

This clonotype was counted ten times or more. The CDR3: CASSLGTNNSPLHF. As DNA, the CDR3 is TGTGCCAGCAGCCTAGGAACCAATAATTCACCCCTCCACTTT. V usage is TRBV12-3 or TRBV12-4 and J usage is TRBJ1-6; D gene unclear. V gave up 6 bases and J gave up 5 bases, with 11 bases separating them. This CDR3 is built from 14 residues.

The V call is TRBV4-3, the J call TRBJ1-2, with D hard to call. This CDR3 spans 14 amino acids. V was clipped by 1 base and J by 8 bases, with 14 bases between them. Per the germline V gene, CDR1 is LGHNA and CDR2 is YSLEER. The CDR3 bases are TGCGCCAGCAGCCAAGGTGTATCACCGGGGGGCTACACCTTC. It yields the protein CASSQGVSPGGYTF.